This TCR beta chain was captured in a study of PD-L1 blockade in urothelial cancer (dated by TCRdb to 2016 to 2017). Background for the entire study: All patients started therapy in about 2014 and received atezolizumab 1,200 mg intravenously every 3 weeks. An exploratory multi-omic analysis was conducted of the somatic, immune and clinical correlates of response to PD-L1 blockade with atezolizumab in urothelial cancer. Durable clinical benefit meant progression-free survival longer than 6 months, and TCR features were also tested against progression-free and overall survival. Blood samples gave median yields of about 150,000 T cells and over 80,000 unique TCRs, along with a median clonality of approximately 0.08. Pretreatment blood TCR-seq was available for about 27 patients, at least one posttreatment blood collection was obtained for about 24 patients, and tumor TCR-seq was available for about 24 patients. Blood samples were analyzed at two time points: 3 weeks after treatment start (second dose) and 6 weeks after treatment start. In the same patients, pretreatment tumors underwent whole exome sequencing and RNA sequencing in addition to TCR sequencing. Pretreatment tumor samples, along with matched peripheral blood serially collected before and after atezolizumab treatment, were subjected to TCR sequencing. Patients had an ECOG performance status of 0 or 1 and had received between 0 and 3 prior chemotherapy regimens. Fewer than ten patients reached durable clinical benefit, while 15 to 20 patients did not. About 85% of the roughly 29 patients were males with bladder-origin urothelial cancer, and about 65% of the roughly 30 reported a prior smoking history. The investigation overall reported the following: A pretreatment peripheral blood TCR clonality below the median was linked to improved progression-free and overall survival. Because the sample size was small (n ≈ 27) and many exploratory analyses were performed, the results are intended to be hypothesis-generating. Greater expansion of tumor-associated TCR clones in peripheral blood 3 weeks after the start of treatment was observed in patients with durable benefit (n ≈ 24, p = 0.022).

Trimming removed 2 bases from V and 0 bases from J, leaving 5 bases between the germline ends. There are 13 amino acids in the CDR3, from cysteine to phenylalanine inclusive. Only CDR3 DNA is held: 39 bases, read in frame from base 1. Taken from the germline V gene, the CDR1 and CDR2 loops are SGHAT and FQNNGV. The intended sense of this specimen's time point label: pretreatment peripheral blood. A cohort of 25 to 30 patients with locally advanced or metastatic urothelial carcinoma, treated at Memorial Sloan Kettering on a trial protocol, was included. Peripheral blood mononuclear cells were collected pretreatment and during treatment, at between 1 and 8 total time points per patient. The Qiagen DNeasy Blood extraction kit was used to purify genomic DNA from total PBMCs and tumor samples. PBMCs were collected pretreatment and during treatment and were isolated and stored as previously described. To estimate absolute template abundance from read counts, synthetic TCR analog templates were spiked into each PCR. The immunoSEQ assay used bias-controlled V and J gene primers to amplify TCRbeta CDR3 regions from genomic DNA. Sequencing of rearranged TCRbeta segments was performed at approximately 20X coverage. As for how the authors treated the data: Sequencing errors were corrected by clustering and CDR3s were annotated against IMGT to assign V, D and J genes. Downstream analyses used only productive TCRbeta rearrangements, leaving out any out-of-frame or stop-codon sequences. Clonality was calculated as one minus the Shannon entropy normalized by the log of the number of unique productive sequences. Clones differing between time points or between blood and tumor were identified using Fisher's exact test with Benjamini-Hochberg correction, with an adjusted p below 0.01 applied as the threshold. The source is immuneACCESS, and TCRdb retained only in-frame sequences with V and J called. Part of the clones is not carried over; for the studies checked, unresolved V genes explain less than half of this, and the remainder is unexplained. The V and J calls and clone size are taken from that table; D and trimming were inferred from the DNA. For this sample there are under 80,000 clones; roughly 79% appear just once. The top ten hold more than 5.5% of the sample.

Remarks on this clone: Its antigen is currently not known. The input lacks base qualities; no much larger clone sits a single base away.

Sequencing was performed on PBMCs, taken around atezolizumab (anti-PD-L1) treatment. In this chain, TRBV11-2 is recombined with TRBJ2-7, with no confidently assigned D gene. The sequence was collected from a man aged 65-85 years with urothelial cancer. The DNA sequence follows: TGTGCCAGCAGCTTATCACACTCCTACGAGCAGTACTTC. This sequence encodes CASSLSHSYEQYF.